This T cell receptor beta chain was obtained from a study of cytomegalovirus exposure and HLA in healthy donors. Across the whole study: From donors who were HLA-typed, an early data release held approximately 84 million unique TCRs.

With 60 Vbeta and 13 Jbeta primers, the PCR was carried out. The data were produced by immunoSEQ multiplex PCR, yet TCRdb's version contains in-frame clones alone and is incomplete. The table lists 91,000 or so clones. CDR3 length: 14 residues. Trimming stripped 0 bases from V and 0 bases from J, with 6 bases between. Germline CDR1 reads SGHTA; CDR2 reads FQGNSA. This chain connects TRBV7-2 to TRBJ2-7, with D uncertain. Sequencing input: PBMCs. The clonotype originates from a woman aged 25-40 years in good health and CMV-seronegative. CDR3 residues: CASSLARFSYEQYF. CDR3 nucleotide sequence: TGTGCCAGCAGCTTAGCCAGGTTCTCCTACGAGCAGTACTTC.